The present T cell receptor beta chain was sequenced within a study of blood T cell repertoires in COVID-19. Background on the study: PBMCs, B-cell-depleted T cells, or T cells provided the cDNA or gDNA that made up the material.

Germline V lookup: CDR1 SGDLS, CDR2 YYNGEE. Trimming removed 4 bases at V and 5 bases at J, with 27 bases between. This CDR3 comprises 18 residues. Only in-frame clones appear in the TCRdb table, and some are missing; sequencing was by immunoSEQ multiplex PCR. Of around 200,000 clones in the sample, approximately 91% are singletons; the top ten hold roughly 1.6%. This receptor was identified in a young man with active or convalescent COVID-19. The sequenced sample was peripheral blood. This chain joins TRBV9 and TRBJ1-1; D is unresolved. CDR3 in amino acids: CASSYVGPRGGRRTEAFF. Here the CDR3 DNA reads TGTGCCAGCAGCTACGTAGGGCCTCGGGGAGGGAGGAGGACTGAAGCTTTCTTT.